The rows below give T cell receptor beta chains drawn from one sample of a study of blood T cells in healthy people across ages. TCRdb called the 5' RACE reads again in MiXCR, with one record for every CDR3 protein. The top ten hold under 8.5% of the sample, which has about 1.4 million distinct CDR3 sequences, 55% to 75% seen once. The sequencing sample was made of blood. Every receptor here comes from a man aged 18 to 30 in good health. Both conserved end residues are part of each CDR3. D genes are given only for firm matches. The size field is filled for only some rows; it gives once, few, many or a size class.

J,size,length,V,D,CDR3,DNA
TRBJ2-1,-,18,TRBV7-6,TRBD1,CASSLEPDRGSAYNEQFF,TGTGCCAGCAGCTTAGAGCCCGACAGGGGGAGTGCCTACAATGAGCAGTTCTTC
TRBJ2-3,once,14,TRBV20-1,-,CSAGGAADLDTQYF,TGCAGTGCTGGGGGGGCGGCGGATTTGGATACGCAGTATTTT
TRBJ1-6,-,15,TRBV6-1,-,CASSSGWGGSSPLHF,TGTGCCAGCAGTTCAGGGTGGGGAGGTTCTTCACCCCTCCACTTT
TRBJ2-7,once,14,TRBV13,TRBD1,CASARQGAGYEQYF,TGTGCCAGCGCTCGACAGGGGGCCGGGTACGAGCAGTACTTC
TRBJ2-1,few,16,TRBV13,-,CASSSHSGVTDNEQFF,TGTGCCAGCAGCTCCCACTCGGGGGTTACAGACAATGAGCAGTTCTTC
TRBJ1-1,once,14,TRBV20-1,-,CSASGGGFGTEAFF,TGCAGTGCTAGTGGTGGGGGTTTCGGCACTGAAGCTTTCTTT
TRBJ2-6,once,13,TRBV25-1,-,CTSKKSGANVLTF,TGTACCAGCAAGAAGAGTGGGGCCAACGTCCTGACTTTC
TRBJ2-1,-,15,TRBV27,TRBD2,CASSLGTKGNNEQFF,TGTGCCAGCAGCCTAGGGACTAAGGGGAACAATGAGCAGTTCTTC
TRBJ2-1,-,15,TRBV4-2,-,CASSPPQWGYNEQFF,TGTGCCAGCAGCCCCCCCCAGTGGGGGTACAATGAGCAGTTCTTC
TRBJ2-1,-,11,TRBV27,-,CASEMNNEQFF,TGTGCCAGCGAAATGAACAATGAGCAGTTCTTC
TRBJ2-7,-,14,TRBV15,TRBD1,CATSSDRGLHEQYF,TGTGCCACCAGCAGCGACAGGGGATTACACGAGCAGTACTTC
TRBJ2-3,-,13,TRBV7-8,-,CASSWGYSDTQYF,TGTGCCAGCAGCTGGGGGTACTCAGATACGCAGTATTTT
TRBJ2-3,few,16,TRBV6-5,TRBD1,CASSHRGLGSTDTQYF,TGTGCCAGCAGTCACAGGGGTCTGGGATCAACAGATACGCAGTATTTT
TRBJ2-5,once,17,TRBV6-5,-,CASSYGVGRVSGETQYF,TGTGCCAGCAGTTATGGGGTCGGAAGGGTCTCGGGAGAGACCCAGTACTTC
TRBJ2-7,-,15,TRBV4-2,TRBD1,CASSQEDYRGNEQYF,TGTGCCAGCAGCCAAGAAGACTACAGGGGAAACGAGCAGTACTTC
TRBJ1-2,-,13,TRBV29-1,-,CSVSPTDSYGYTF,TGCAGCGTTTCCCCGACAGATAGCTATGGCTACACCTTC
TRBJ2-5,-,16,TRBV12-5,-,CASGLIPGTSEGTQYF,TGTGCTAGTGGTTTGATACCCGGGACATCGGAGGGGACCCAGTACTTC
TRBJ2-1,-,16,TRBV9,TRBD2,CASSAIAGGPYNKQFF,TGTGCCAGCAGCGCCATAGCGGGAGGGCCGTACAATAAGCAGTTCTTC
TRBJ2-7,-,17,TRBV28,-,CASSLSFRGQGIYEQYF,TGTGCCAGCAGTTTATCCTTCAGAGGGCAGGGAATCTACGAGCAGTACTTC
TRBJ2-1,-,15,TRBV6-2/TRBV6-3,TRBD1,CASTRQGSSYNEQFF,TGTGCCAGCACCCGACAGGGGAGCTCCTACAATGAGCAGTTCTTC
TRBJ2-7,few,17,TRBV7-2,TRBD2,CASSLTSSGRASYEQYF,TGTGCCAGCAGCTTAACTTCTAGCGGGAGGGCGTCCTACGAGCAGTACTTC
TRBJ2-6,-,16,TRBV28,-,CASSEIKGSGANVLTF,TGTGCCAGCAGTGAGATTAAGGGCTCTGGGGCCAACGTCCTGACTTTC
TRBJ1-2,-,12,TRBV4-3,-,CASSNTGAGYTF,TGCGCCAGCAGCAACACAGGTGCTGGCTACACCTTC